This TCR beta chain stems from a study of Graves' ophthalmopathy and Graves' hyperthyroidism (dated by TCRdb to the late 2010s). About the study as a whole: Peripheral blood was collected at initial diagnosis, before any treatment. The study used signatures of the TCR beta repertoire to tell Graves' ophthalmopathy apart from Graves' hyperthyroidism and to predict which patients would progress to ophthalmopathy. In total, 135 blood samples were TCR-sequenced: roughly 45 ophthalmopathy, some 75 hyperthyroidism and approximately 17 hyperthyroidism-to-ophthalmopathy patients. To explore V-J signatures that separate ophthalmopathy from hyperthyroidism, a discovery set of 95 to 100 patients was enrolled, consisting of 40 to 45 with ophthalmopathy and 55 to 65 with stable hyperthyroidism. The independent validation cohort included about 20 hyperthyroidism patients plus 17 patients who later progressed from hyperthyroidism to ophthalmopathy. In several hyperthyroidism patients, the T-cell repertoire of thyroid tissue was compared with the T-cell repertoire of blood. Following sampling, methimazole starting at 30 mg daily was administered to hyperthyroidism patients, and high-dose intravenous methylprednisolone was administered to ophthalmopathy patients.

There are many counts of this clonotype. The antigen this receptor binds is unknown. One base away there is no much larger clone; base qualities are not given. Ophthalmopathy patients were characterized by moderately to severely active disease, a Clinical Activity Score of at least 3, a NOSPECS grade of at least 4, and a disease duration under 3 months. Patients were excluded if they had other autoimmune diseases, uncontrolled infections, pregnancy or lactation. Diagnosis was based on clinical symptoms, serum thyroxine, TRAb, thyroid ultrasound and orbital computed tomography. Ficoll-Paque density gradient centrifugation was used to isolate PBMCs from 9.5 to 10 ml of fresh peripheral blood. Trizol reagent was used to extract the total RNA, and its quality was then checked on an Agilent 2100 Bioanalyzer. From cysteine to phenylalanine, the CDR3 is 14 amino acids long. The kept DNA is CDR3 alone, 42 bases in frame from the first base. The junction carries 14 bases between V and J, which are trimmed by 6 bases and 8 bases respectively. Reading the germline V gene gives CDR1 WSHSY and CDR2 SAAADI.

For repertoire sequencing, the TCR beta CDR3 regions were amplified from RNA transcripts. A first-round RT-PCR used HTBI primers with the Qiagen OneStep RT-PCR kit, followed by a second-round multiplex PCR, size selection and purification. The libraries underwent paired-end sequencing with 100 bp reads on an Illumina HiSeq2000. In the paper's pipeline: SOAPnuke was used to process the reads, throwing out any read that had adapters, had uncalled bases, had a mean Phred below 15, or lacked an exact constant-primer or identifier match. COPE v1.2.5 was used to merge the high-quality paired reads. Unique nucleotide sequences were defined as clonotypes and aligned to IMGT TRB V, D and J references using MiTCR v1.1. Analysis was restricted to V-J combinations with a frequency above 0.0001, which covered roughly 99% of repertoires. For each V-J combination, a TCR clonal expansion and chaos score was defined as F50 clonal expansion divided by the chaos observed in the TCRdist matrix. Welch's t-statistics and random forest were used to narrow the features down to around 12 V-J combinations, which were then fed into a naive Bayes classifier. Thyroid-blood repertoire similarity was quantified with the Morisita-Horn index. TCRdb itself trimmed the public reads at Q25 with fastp, ran MiXCR and retained productive beta chains. All rows with the same CDR3 protein become a single entry with the most common DNA and genes. These V and J calls rely on TCRdb rather than the paper's analysis. This sample gives roughly 300,000 distinct CDR3 sequences in total; under 20% of them show up just once. The top ten constitute about 12% of the sample.

Study-level results and caveats: Sample size was not statistically predetermined, and group allocation was not concealed from the investigators. In cross-validation, the 13-signature model distinguished ophthalmopathy from stable hyperthyroidism with 87.88% sensitivity and 81.08% specificity, while in the test set the corresponding values were about 80% and 75%. Most expanded thyroid clonotypes with frequency above 0.001 were also detected in blood, suggesting blood repertoires may reflect the thyroid immune response. In validation, the model predicted ophthalmopathy progression with more than 55% sensitivity and 72.22% specificity; some twelve predicted patients were CT-confirmed with GO in a median of around 6 months.

The receptor comes from an adult man with Graves' ophthalmopathy. The V and J segments used are TRBV10-2 and TRBJ1-6; the best D guess is TRBD1, with 6 bases matching. Sequencing input: peripheral blood. Read as DNA, the sequence is TGCGCCAGCAGCAGGGGTGCCCTTGATTCACCCCTCCACTTT. Translated, this is CASSRGALDSPLHF.